The clone carrying this T cell receptor (beta chain) was seen repeatedly, ten times or more. The CDR3 runs to 16 residues. Unmatched junction bases numbered 11, after V lost 5 bases and J lost 4 bases. RNA transcripts provided the source from which TCR beta CDR3 regions were amplified. HTBI primers were the set used in a first-round RT-PCR of the TCR CDR3. TCRdb re-called the multiplex PCR reads through MiXCR, storing one row per CDR3 protein. The profile shows approximately 520,000 distinct CDR3 sequences, around 22% of them singletons. This entry is derived from a study of T cells in Graves' hyperthyroidism and ophthalmopathy.

This chain uses TRBV12-3 or TRBV12-4 with TRBJ1-2, with 9 bases matching TRBD1. This clonotype was obtained from a woman aged 25 to 45 with Graves' ophthalmopathy. Input material: blood. In DNA form, the CDR3 reads TGTGCCAGCAGTCTCATGACCGGGACAGGGACCTATGGCTACACCTTC. The encoded protein is CASSLMTGTGTYGYTF.